This T cell receptor beta chain was obtained from a study of cytomegalovirus exposure and HLA in healthy donors. Study-wide points: Some TCR beta chains (around 180 of them) were listed as cytomegalovirus-associated. Rarity characterized most TCR sequences, yet some public TCRs appeared in many donors.

13 Jbeta primers and 60 Vbeta primers were used for the PCR. Data came from immunoSEQ multiplex PCR; TCRdb stores just in-frame clones and leaves some out. The table lists about 120,000 clones, about 9.4% of them singletons, with 5.5% to 7.5% in the top ten. For this clone: Its specificity is unknown.

V dropped 4 bases and J dropped 0 bases, with 13 bases sitting between them. The CDR3 spans 16 residues. The V gene's germline CDR1 is SNHLY and CDR2 FYNNEI. Sequencing was done on a sample of PBMCs. The TCR comes from a woman between 40 and 55 years old in good health and CMV-seropositive. The chain has TRBV2 and TRBJ1-5; D might be TRBD1 (5 bases). CDR3 in DNA: TGTGCCAGCAGTGCCCCCGGACATTTTAGCAATCAGCCCCAGCATTTT. Translated, it gives CASSAPGHFSNQPQHF.